These T cell receptor beta chains were read from a single sample in a study of CD8+ T cells in alopecia areata. TCRdb keeps only in-frame clones here, not all; method: immunoSEQ multiplex PCR. The data hold hundreds of thousands of clones, with around 67% observed a single time. The specimen comprised CD4+ T cells sorted from blood, sampled at week 0. The receptors here all came from a human donor with alopecia areata. Both conserved end residues are part of each CDR3. The D gene is left open where the match is weak. Rows give clone size only sometimes, using once, few, many, or a class for an expanded clone.

TRBJ1-5	-	-	TRBV7-9	CASSLWIDSNQPQHF	TGTGCCAGCAGCTTATGGATTGATAGCAATCAGCCCCAGCATTTT
TRBJ1-5	-	-	TRBV30	CAWSGGARSNQPQHF	TGTGCCTGGAGTGGTGGGGCACGGAGCAATCAGCCCCAGCATTTT
TRBJ2-3	-	-	TRBV11-2	CASSRTPSTDTQYF	TGTGCCAGCAGCCGGACTCCAAGCACAGATACGCAGTATTTT
TRBJ2-3	-	-	TRBV25-1	CASSDTWDTQYF	TGTGCCAGCAGTGATACTTGGGATACGCAGTATTTT
TRBJ2-7	-	-	TRBV27	CASRNFREQYF	TGTGCCAGCAGGAATTTTCGCGAGCAGTACTTC
TRBJ2-5	TRBD2	-	TRBV29-1	CSVEDRVGTIETQYF	TGCAGCGTTGAAGATCGAGTAGGGACTATAGAGACCCAGTACTTC
TRBJ1-1	-	-	TRBV25-1	CASSRFDTEAFF	TGTGCCAGCTCCAGATTTGACACTGAAGCTTTCTTT
TRBJ1-3	-	-	TRBV9	CASSAGAGNTIYF	TGTGCCAGCAGCGCAGGGGCTGGAAACACCATATATTTT
TRBJ2-3	-	-	TRBV7-9	CASSLVGTDTQYF	TGTGCCAGCAGCTTAGTAGGCACAGATACGCAGTATTTT
TRBJ1-2	-	-	TRBV2	CASRETGLNYGYTF	TGTGCCAGCAGAGAGACGGGGCTAAACTATGGCTACACCTTC
TRBJ2-7	TRBD1	few	TRBV7-2	CASSRRQGSYEQYF	TGTGCCAGCAGTCGAAGACAGGGATCCTACGAGCAGTACTTC
TRBJ2-1	TRBD2	few	TRBV9	CASSPGTSFVLGEQFF	TGTGCCAGCAGTCCCGGGACTAGCTTTGTCCTGGGTGAGCAGTTCTTC
TRBJ2-7	-	-	TRBV30	CAWSVQGAVAARF	TGTGCCTGGAGTGTACAAGGGGCTGTGGCCGCACGATTC
TRBJ2-5	-	once	TRBV4-2	CASSRDWQETQYF	TGTGCCAGCAGCCGGGACTGGCAAGAGACCCAGTACTTC
TRBJ2-3	-	-	TRBV15	CATSFRGRDTDTQYF	TGTGCCACCAGCTTCAGGGGTAGGGACACAGATACGCAGTATTTT
TRBJ2-7	-	few	TRBV29-1	CSSPSRGLPPYEQYF	TGCAGCTCTCCCTCTAGAGGGCTACCTCCCTACGAGCAGTACTTC
TRBJ2-3	-	-	TRBV25-1	CASSPPDVSSTDTQYF	TGTGCCAGCTCCCCCCCCGACGTCTCTAGCACAGATACGCAGTATTTT
TRBJ2-1	-	-	TRBV30	CAWSKQGYNEQFF	TGTGCCTGGAGTAAACAGGGCTACAATGAGCAGTTCTTC
TRBJ1-2	-	-	TRBV19	CASSPRDTYGYTF	TGTGCCAGTAGTCCCAGAGACACTTATGGCTACACCTTC
TRBJ2-5	TRBD2	-	TRBV6-1	CASSPGGSQETQYF	TGTGCCAGCAGCCCGGGGGGATCCCAAGAGACCCAGTACTTC
TRBJ1-2	TRBD1	-	TRBV30	CARTGAADYGYTF	TGTGCCCGGACAGGGGCGGCGGACTATGGCTACACCTTC
TRBJ1-1	-	-	TRBV9	CASSSVGPTEAFF	TGTGCCAGCAGTTCCGTGGGACCTACTGAAGCTTTCTTT
TRBJ2-5	TRBD1	few	TRBV29-1	CSVRQGTQETQYF	TGCAGCGTCCGACAGGGGACACAAGAGACCCAGTACTTC
TRBJ2-7	TRBD1	-	TRBV29-1	CSVAGQGSYEQYF	TGCAGCGTTGCTGGACAGGGCTCCTACGAGCAGTACTTC
TRBJ2-7	-	-	TRBV29-1	CSVKGGPYYEQYF	TGCAGCGTGAAGGGGGGGCCGTACTACGAGCAGTACTTC
TRBJ1-6	TRBD1	-	TRBV4-2	CASSQERGLSPLHF	TGTGCCAGCAGCCAAGAAAGGGGGCTTTCACCCCTCCACTTT
TRBJ2-5	-	-	TRBV29-1	CSVEAEYQETQYF	TGCAGCGTTGAAGCGGAGTACCAAGAGACCCAGTACTTC
TRBJ1-4	-	few	TRBV15	CATSIGQLNEKLFF	TGTGCCACCAGCATCGGACAGCTGAATGAAAAACTGTTTTTT
TRBJ1-2	-	many	TRBV2	CASSETDRGGYTF	TGTGCCAGCAGTGAGACGGACCGTGGGGGCTACACCTTC
TRBJ2-7	TRBD1	-	TRBV30	CAWGPRQGTFYEQYF	TGTGCCTGGGGTCCTCGACAGGGAACTTTCTACGAGCAGTACTTC
TRBJ2-5	-	-	TRBV18	CASSPLAGQQETQYF	TGTGCCAGCTCACCACTGGCGGGGCAACAAGAGACCCAGTACTTC
TRBJ1-2	-	-	TRBV5-6	CASRETGNYGYTF	TGTGCCAGCAGAGAAACAGGGAACTATGGCTACACCTTC
TRBJ1-1	-	few	TRBV5-1	CASSLVMESRAFF	TGCGCCAGCAGCTTGGTTATGGAATCGCGAGCTTTCTTT
TRBJ2-7	TRBD2	-	TRBV30	CAWTGTSGDYEQYF	TGTGCCTGGACCGGGACTAGCGGGGACTACGAGCAGTACTTC
TRBJ1-4	-	-	TRBV7-2	CASSLVSSRRNEKLFF	TGTGCCAGCAGCTTAGTATCGAGCAGGCGGAATGAAAAACTGTTTTTT
TRBJ2-7	-	-	TRBV7-6	CASSTRWDEQYF	TGTGCCAGCAGCACACGGTGGGACGAGCAGTACTTC
TRBJ1-5	TRBD1	-	TRBV19	CASSIPGQGARQPQHF	TGTGCCAGTAGTATTCCGGGACAGGGGGCGAGACAGCCCCAGCATTTT
TRBJ1-1	-	-	TRBV29-1	CSVEIGRLNTEAFF	TGCAGCGTTGAAATCGGACGGCTGAACACTGAAGCTTTCTTT
TRBJ2-5	TRBD1	-	TRBV29-1	CSVEKDRAQETQYF	TGCAGCGTTGAGAAGGACAGGGCCCAAGAGACCCAGTACTTC
TRBJ2-5	TRBD2	few	TRBV4-2	CASSQDVPSGYQETQYF	TGTGCCAGCAGCCAGGACGTCCCTAGCGGGTACCAAGAGACCCAGTACTTC
TRBJ1-1	-	-	TRBV6-5	CASSLGGRSEAFF	TGTGCCAGCAGTCTCGGGGGACGGTCTGAAGCTTTCTTT
TRBJ1-5	TRBD1	-	TRBV30	CAWSVNRGSLSNQPQHF	TGTGCCTGGAGTGTCAACAGGGGCAGTTTGAGCAATCAGCCCCAGCATTTT
TRBJ2-7	TRBD1	few	TRBV10-3	CAIRPEGQGREQYF	TGTGCCATCCGCCCTGAGGGACAGGGTCGCGAGCAGTACTTC
TRBJ2-3	-	-	TRBV9	CASSGGVTDTQYF	TGTGCCAGCAGCGGGGGGGTCACAGATACGCAGTATTTT
TRBJ2-3	TRBD1	-	TRBV29-1	CSVDVGYRGDTDTQYF	TGCAGCGTTGACGTGGGATACAGGGGCGACACAGATACGCAGTATTTT
TRBJ1-5	-	-	TRBV27	CASSLSRDTLNQPQHF	TGTGCCAGCAGTTTATCGCGGGATACCCTCAATCAGCCCCAGCATTTT
TRBJ1-5	-	-	TRBV27	CASSPRSNQPQHF	TGTGCCAGCAGCCCCAGGAGCAATCAGCCCCAGCATTTT
TRBJ2-2	-	-	TRBV18	CASSKDQPGELFF	TGTGCCAGCTCAAAAGACCAACCCGGGGAGCTGTTTTTT
TRBJ2-1	-	-	TRBV7-2	CASSTRGRNNEQFF	TGTGCCAGCAGCACGCGTGGACGGAACAATGAGCAGTTCTTC
TRBJ2-3	TRBD2	few	TRBV5-1	CASSLGLAGGTDTQYF	TGCGCCAGCAGCTTGGGACTAGCGGGAGGCACAGATACGCAGTATTTT
TRBJ2-2	TRBD2	-	TRBV13	CASMGLAGITGELFF	TGTGCCAGCATGGGACTAGCGGGGATCACCGGGGAGCTGTTTTTT
TRBJ2-6	-	-	TRBV5-6	CASSSGRISGANVLTF	TGTGCCAGCAGTTCCGGACGGATCTCTGGGGCCAACGTCCTGACTTTC
TRBJ2-4	-	once	TRBV10-3	CATRDQNIQYF	TGTGCCACTCGGGACCAAAACATTCAGTACTTC
TRBJ1-1	TRBD1	few	TRBV30	CAWTTGGNTEAFF	TGTGCCTGGACGACAGGGGGGAACACTGAAGCTTTCTTT
TRBJ1-1	-	-	TRBV30	CAWYPGLNTEAFF	TGTGCCTGGTACCCGGGCCTTAACACTGAAGCTTTCTTT
TRBJ2-5	TRBD2	-	TRBV5-4	CASSGLAGNQETQYF	TGTGCCAGCAGTGGACTAGCGGGGAACCAAGAGACCCAGTACTTC
TRBJ1-1	-	-	TRBV25-1	CASSDRPRTEAFF	TGTGCCAGCAGCGACAGGCCACGCACTGAAGCTTTCTTT
TRBJ2-1	-	-	TRBV27	CASRPPGVGATGQFF	TGTGCCAGCAGACCCCCGGGTGTGGGCGCGACTGGGCAGTTCTTC
TRBJ2-7	-	-	TRBV10-3	CAISEFDEQYF	TGTGCCATCAGTGAGTTCGACGAGCAGTACTTC